The 15 T cell receptor beta chains presented below share a single source sample, sequenced in a study of T cell responses to AZD1222 COVID-19 vaccine (dated by TCRdb to about 2021). The library came from the immunoSEQ multiplex PCR assay. Not all clones reach the TCRdb copy of this immuneACCESS table, which keeps in-frame sequences only. Checked studies attribute under half of the gap to unresolved V genes and leave the rest unexplained. Across this sample there are 150,000 to 200,000 clones, with around nine tenths seen only once. The ten largest clonotypes hold about 4% of the sample. What the time point label conveys for this sample: about 28 days (+/-7) after the second vaccine dose. The sample's treatment or condition label, in plain terms: meningococcal conjugate vaccine given as trial control. Source: peripheral blood, taken 28 days after the second dose of the MenACWY control vaccine. Source of these receptors: an adult who received the MenACWY meningococcal vaccine as a control.

For this clone: The junction departs from germline at one end; a sequencing error may be responsible. The chain recombines TRBV7-7 with TRBJ2-1; D perhaps matches TRBD2 (5 bases). Germline CDR1 and CDR2: SSHAT and FNYEAQ (reference sequence). The CDR3 is made up of 15 amino acids. CDR3 nucleotides: TGTGCTAGCAGCTTACGGGCAGACTCGGGGAATGAGCAGTTCTTC. As protein: CASSLRADSGNEQFF.

The rearrangement links TRBV11-2 to TRBJ1-3; no clear D. Germline V CDR1 and CDR2: SGHAT, FQNNGV. This CDR3 comprises 17 residues. V was clipped by 3 bases and J by 0 bases, with 15 bases between them. The CDR3 sequence is CASSFVRGSRSGNTIYF. CDR3 bases: TGTGCCAGCAGCTTCGTTCGCGGGAGCCGCTCTGGAAACACCATATATTTT.

The CDR3 here is CASSVRTGRSNTEAFF. The CDR3 DNA sequence: TGTGCCAGTAGTGTACGGACAGGGAGGTCGAACACTGAAGCTTTCTTT. This rearrangement joins TRBV19 to TRBJ1-1, with 8 nucleotides matching TRBD1. Germline V gene data show CDR1 as LNHDA and CDR2 as SQIVND (reference sequence). Trimming removed 5 bases from V and 1 base from J; junction bases left unmatched: 9. The CDR3 has 16 residues.

This clone came up once. The rearrangement joins TRBV6-5 to TRBJ1-4; D is unclear. The V end was cut by 7 bases, the J end by 1 base, with 10 bases between. The CDR3 length is 14 residues. Germline assignment: CDR1 MNHEY and CDR2 SVGAGI. CDR3 DNA: TGTGCCAGCACCTTACAGAAAACTAATGAAAAACTGTTTTTT. This gives the protein CASTLQKTNEKLFF.

V gene TRBV2 combines with J gene TRBJ1-2; D not resolved. CDR3 length: 14 amino acids. CDR1 and CDR2 (germline): SNHLY, FYNNEI. V lost 7 bases and J lost 4, with 16 bases in between. Here the CDR3 reads CASILDGTSYGYTF. The CDR3 DNA is TGTGCCAGCATCTTGGACGGAACGTCCTATGGCTACACCTTC.

The chain links TRBV10-3 to TRBJ2-2; 8 nucleotides align to TRBD1. In germline, CDR1 is ENHRY, CDR2 SYGVKD. The CDR3 spans 18 residues. V was pared by 7 bases and J by 1 base, with 14 bases of the junction left unmatched. The chain's CDR3 is CAIMGGQEMIGNTGELFF. For the CDR3, the DNA is TGTGCCATCATGGGGGGACAGGAGATGATTGGGAACACCGGGGAGCTGTTTTTT.

The chain joins TRBV6-5 to TRBJ1-4, with D unresolved. With 6 bases removed from V and 0 bases from J, the gap between germline ends came to 11 bases. This CDR3 is built from 15 residues. Germline V gene lookup returns CDR1 MNHEY and CDR2 SVGAGI. The CDR3 protein is CASSVLQATNEKLFF. The CDR3 DNA is TGTGCCAGCAGCGTCCTTCAGGCAACTAATGAAAAACTGTTTTTT.

This chain's CDR3 is CASSLDPRNTGELFF. DNA of the CDR3: TGCGCCAGCAGCTTGGATCCCAGGAACACCGGGGAGCTGTTTTTT. V usage is TRBV5-1 and J usage is TRBJ2-2; D not certain. Trimming took off 0 bases at V and 1 base at J, with 7 bases between the two ends. CDR1 and CDR2 (germline): SGHRS, YFSETQ. The CDR3 is 15 residues long.

V gene TRBV30 combines with J gene TRBJ1-2, with a tentative D call TRBD1 (5 bases). The CDR3 has 12 amino acids. Germline V gene sequence: CDR1 GTSNPN, CDR2 SVGIG (reference sequence). V shed 5 bases and J shed 5 bases, with 12 bases lying between them. The CDR3 protein is CAWGIGTYGYTF. The CDR3 nucleotides read TGTGCCTGGGGTATCGGGACTTATGGCTACACCTTC. Variable domain in full (rest from reference TRBV30 and TRBJ1-2): SQTIHQWPATLVQPVGSPLSLECTVEGTSNPNLYWYRQAAGRGLQLLFYSVGIGQISSEVPQNLSASRPQDRQFILSSKKLLLSDSGFYLCAWGIGTYGYTFGSGTRLTVV.

This sequence joins TRBV7-2 and TRBJ2-1; 11 bases fit TRBD2. The CDR3 covers 15 residues. The trim removed 6 bases at V and 3 bases at J, leaving 4 bases unmatched. Per the germline V gene, CDR1 is SGHTA and CDR2 is FQGNSA. The CDR3 loop reads CASSLAGGFYNEQFF. CDR3 DNA sequence: TGTGCCAGCAGTCTAGCGGGAGGCTTCTACAATGAGCAGTTCTTC.

The chain combines TRBV28 with TRBJ1-2; no clear D. In germline, CDR1 is MDHEN, CDR2 SYDVKM. Trimming took off 2 bases at V and 7 bases at J, with 11 bases between the two ends. There are 13 residues in the CDR3. This chain's CDR3 is CASSLRRESGYTF. CDR3 bases: TGTGCCAGCAGTTTAAGGCGGGAATCTGGCTACACCTTC.

This chain connects TRBV24-1 to TRBJ1-3; no clear D gene. The CDR3 extends over 15 amino acids. Germline loops: CDR1 KGHDR, CDR2 SFDVKD. V was clipped by 4 bases and J by 1 base, with 10 bases between them. CDR3: CATSDPPGSGNTIYF. The CDR3 DNA reads TGTGCCACCAGTGACCCTCCTGGGTCTGGAAACACCATATATTTT.

The gene calls are TRBV11-2 and TRBJ1-4, with D tentatively TRBD1 (6 bases). Germline CDR1 SGHAT, CDR2 FQNNGV. CDR3 length: 14 amino acids. V lost 3 bases and J 7 bases, leaving 12 bases between the germline ends. The CDR3 sequence is CASSLGHGGEKLFF. DNA for the CDR3: TGTGCCAGCAGCTTGGGACACGGGGGTGAAAAACTGTTTTTT.

V gene TRBV19 combines with J gene TRBJ1-1; D gene unclear. The V end was cut by 6 bases, the J end by 1 base, with 15 bases between. Germline V gene lookup returns CDR1 LNHDA and CDR2 SQIVND (reference sequence). This CDR3 is 15 amino acids long. The CDR3 loop reads CASRDVGMGNTEAFF. The CDR3 DNA reads TGTGCCAGTAGGGATGTGGGGATGGGGAACACTGAAGCTTTCTTT.

This chain joins TRBV11-2 and TRBJ1-1, with D possibly being TRBD1 (5 bases). The CDR3 sequence is 16 residues long. V dropped 3 bases and J dropped 4 bases, with 18 bases sitting between them. The V gene's germline CDR1 is SGHAT and CDR2 FQNNGV. The CDR3 here is CASSFQQGWEGTEAFF. CDR3 sequence (DNA): TGTGCCAGCAGCTTTCAGCAGGGATGGGAGGGCACTGAAGCTTTCTTT. Combining the CDR3 with reference TRBV11-2 and TRBJ1-1 gives the whole variable domain EAGVAQSPRYKIIEKRQSVAFWCNPISGHATLYWYQQILGQGPKLLIQFQNNGVVDDSQLPKDRFSAERLKGVDSTLKIQPAKLEDSAVYLCASSFQQGWEGTEAFFGQGTRLTVV.